A single sample gave rise to the 7 T cell receptor beta chains below, sequenced in a study of cytomegalovirus exposure and HLA in healthy donors. This PCR relied on a set of 60 Vbeta primers and 13 Jbeta primers. Measured with immunoSEQ multiplex PCR; TCRdb has only the in-frame clones, and not every one. The table lists 100,000 to 150,000 clones, roughly four fifths of them singletons. The specimen was PBMCs. Receptors originate from a woman in her sixties in good health and CMV-seropositive.

The rearrangement joins TRBV11-3 to TRBJ2-1; D possibly corresponds to TRBD2 (6 bases). The ends were cut back, 6 bases at V and 9 bases at J, with 24 bases in the middle. CDR1 and CDR2 (germline): SGHNT, YENEEA. The CDR3 loop spans 16 amino acids. CDR3 amino acids: CASSKNPGLSGSEQFF. CDR3 nucleotides: TGTGCCAGCAGTAAAAACCCGGGACTTTCGGGGAGTGAGCAGTTCTTC.

V gene TRBV5-1 combines with J gene TRBJ2-1; 11 bases match TRBD1. Germline V gene lookup returns CDR1 SGHRS and CDR2 YFSETQ. CDR3 length: 16 residues. J gave up 3 bases and V 2 bases, and 4 bases lay outside the gene matches. CDR3 in amino acids: CASSFRGQGDYNEQFF. CDR3 DNA sequence: TGCGCCAGCAGCTTTCGGGGACAGGGGGACTACAATGAGCAGTTCTTC. The complete variable domain, with remaining parts taken from reference TRBV5-1 and TRBJ2-1, reads KAGVTQTPRYLIKTRGQQVTLSCSPISGHRSVSWYQQTPGQGLQFLFEYFSETQRNKGNFPGRFSGRQFSNSRSEMNVSTLELGDSALYLCASSFRGQGDYNEQFFGPGTRLTVL.

The gene calls are TRBV10-3 and TRBJ2-7, with a tentative D call TRBD2 (6 bases). Trimming left V 2 bases short and J 4 bases short, with 12 bases between. In germline, CDR1 is ENHRY, CDR2 SYGVKD. The CDR3 has 14 amino acids. This CDR3 is CAISEAGSRYEQYF. CDR3 bases: TGTGCCATCAGTGAGGCGGGGAGTAGGTACGAGCAGTACTTC.

The chain links TRBV19 to TRBJ2-7; TRBD2 is a possible D gene (7 bases). Looked up from germline, CDR1 is LNHDA and CDR2 is SQIVND (reference sequence). Trimming left V 3 bases short and J 5 bases short, with 14 bases between. This CDR3 is built from 14 residues. CDR3 loop: CASSIWQGTNEQYF. The CDR3 DNA follows: TGTGCCAGTAGTATTTGGCAGGGGACTAACGAGCAGTACTTC.

The rearrangement uses TRBV16 and TRBJ2-1; TRBD1 matches at 8 bases. The J segment lost 6 bases and the V segment lost 4 bases, leaving 14 bases of the junction unmatched. Germline values: CDR1 KGHSY, CDR2 FQNENV. The CDR3 length is 17 residues. This CDR3 reads CASSPSAWTGKGNEQFF. CDR3 sequence (DNA): TGTGCCAGCAGCCCAAGCGCCTGGACAGGGAAGGGCAATGAGCAGTTCTTC.

The sample holds a few counts of this clone. The chain uses TRBV7-2 and TRBJ2-1; the match to TRBD2 covers 12 bases. Germline lookup yields CDR1 SGHTA and CDR2 FQGNSA. V gave up 5 bases and J gave up 7 bases; unmatched junction bases: 3. The CDR3 totals 14 residues. The CDR3 sequence: CASSLTSGGNEQFF. The CDR3 nucleotides read TGTGCCAGCAGCCTAACTAGCGGGGGGAATGAGCAGTTCTTC.

This clone appeared a single time. The chain uses TRBV5-5 and TRBJ1-5; D is possibly TRBD1 (6 bases). The V gene's germline CDR1 is SGHKS and CDR2 YYEKEE (reference sequence). The V and J ends lost 4 bases and 3 bases respectively, with 11 bases between them. This CDR3 spans 14 amino acids. CDR3 residues: CASSRRDNNQPQHF. In DNA, the CDR3 is TGTGCCAGCAGCCGACGGGACAACAATCAGCCCCAGCATTTT.